The entry below describes one TCR beta chain. Its target is not known. TCRdb re-analysed the reads in MiXCR, keeping a single row per CDR3 protein. Of 110,000 or so distinct CDR3 sequences listed, over 30% were seen once; the top ten hold roughly 40%. This specimen belongs to a study of T cell repertoires in cytomegalovirus infection. Study information: Well-studied HLA-B-restricted CMV epitopes were used in the study alongside recently identified HLA-C-restricted ones. Carrying CMV and the relevant HLA type showed in public TCR beta signatures.

Whole-study results and caveats: CMV-specific TCR beta clonotypes restricted by HLA-C were the ones dominating the ex vivo response. Identification of carriers of CMV plus the relevant HLA was achieved through cumulative public TCR beta family frequency.

The CDR3 loop spans 18 amino acids. V was shortened by 1 base and J by 4 bases, with 22 bases between the two germline ends. The sample was CD8+ T cells from cultured PBMCs, taken from culture after CMV antigen stimulation. The source is a human donor in good health (CMV status not recorded). Some clones in this sample may be carry-over from other donors' samples. The rearrangement joins TRBV12-3 or TRBV12-4 to TRBJ1-1; no clear D gene. CDR3 sequence: CASSLGLGVAGKGTEAFF. The DNA of the CDR3 is TGTGCCAGCAGTTTAGGGTTGGGCGTCGCGGGTAAGGGCACTGAAGCTTTCTTT.